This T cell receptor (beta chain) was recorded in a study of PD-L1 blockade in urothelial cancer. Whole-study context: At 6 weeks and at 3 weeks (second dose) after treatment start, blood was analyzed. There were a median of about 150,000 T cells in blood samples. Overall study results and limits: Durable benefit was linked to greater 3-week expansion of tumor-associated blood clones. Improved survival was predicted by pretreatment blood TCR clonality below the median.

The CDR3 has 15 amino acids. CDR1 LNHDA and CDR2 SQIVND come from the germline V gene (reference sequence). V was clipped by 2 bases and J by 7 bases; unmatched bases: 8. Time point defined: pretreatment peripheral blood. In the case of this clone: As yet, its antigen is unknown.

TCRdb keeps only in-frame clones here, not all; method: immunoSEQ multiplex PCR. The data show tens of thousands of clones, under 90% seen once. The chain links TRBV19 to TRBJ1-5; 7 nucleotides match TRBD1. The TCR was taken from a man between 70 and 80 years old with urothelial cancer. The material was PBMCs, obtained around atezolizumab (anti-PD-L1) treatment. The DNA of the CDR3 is TGTGCCAGTAGTATAAAGGGGGCGCCTAGGCAGCCCCAGCATTTT. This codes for CASSIKGAPRQPQHF.